This TCR beta chain was recorded in a study of CXCR3-negative and CXCR3-positive naive CD8 T cells (dated by TCRdb to the late 2010s). At the level of the whole study: Some 150 million TRB reads were obtained in total, roughly 1.5 +/- 0.3 million reads per library. The diversity and physicochemical repertoire analyses included eleven to twelve donors pooled from two independent experiments. For the TRBV-TRBJ cluster analysis, the naive subsets came from 5 donors, while the memory cells came from 3 donors. Beyond this particular receptor, the publication reports: Naive CXCR3-negative and CXCR3-positive cells from the same donor showed similar TRBV-TRBJ usage, whereas memory cells showed distinct patterns. CXCR3 expression partially decreased after cryopreservation, so most assays used freshly isolated PBMCs. Both naive subsets had comparably high repertoire diversity, while memory CD8+ T cells had much lower repertoire diversity. Because surface CD5, which is linked to self-reactivity in mice, was comparable between the naive subsets, TCR interaction strength was also inferred from TRB CDR3 physicochemical properties. TRB CDR3s from CXCR3-positive naive cells showed higher hydrophobicity (lower Kidera factor 4), lower energy, and higher strength and volume indices than CXCR3-negative naive cells.

To note about this clonotype: This receptor's antigen is unknown.

Via the germline V gene, CDR1 is SQVTM and CDR2 ANQGSEA. The CDR3 measures 11 amino acids from cysteine to phenylalanine. No DNA was logged. For every CD8+ T cell subset, hundreds of thousands of cells were flow-sorted straight into RLT lysis buffer, and each subset was sorted in triplicate. To keep memory contaminants out, a stringent definition of naive CD8+ T cells was applied: CD45RO-CCR7+CD27+CD95-. Standard density gradient centrifugation was used to isolate peripheral blood mononuclear cells from buffy coats. A FACSAria III was used to flow-sort naive CD8+ T cells into CXCR3-negative and CXCR3-positive populations. An RNeasy Mini Kit was used to extract total RNA from the sorted cells. The sample was run on a NextSeq 550. The Human TCR Profiling Kit (MiLaboratory) was used to prepare UMI-labeled 5' RACE TRB cDNA libraries. The full amount of extracted RNA was used for cDNA synthesis, and the full amount of resulting cDNA was used for PCR amplification. Libraries were prepared in parallel with an identical number of PCR cycles. Concerning the study's data processing: With a minimum of two reads required per UMI, MIGEC and MiXCR pulled out about 50,000 +/- 9,200 unique UMI-labeled TRB cDNA molecules from each library. On average, roughly 40,000 +/- 10,000 functional in-frame TRB CDR3 nucleotide clonotypes lacking stop codons were found per library. After downsampling to 5000 UMI-labeled TRB molecules per sample, diversity metrics such as normalized Shannon-Wiener and Chao1 were calculated in VDJtools. VDJtools computed clonotype-size-weighted physicochemical properties of the central five CDR3 residues: interaction energy, strength, volume and Kidera factor 4. Reads reprocessed by TCRdb are summarized as one entry per CDR3 protein sequence, and DNA is absent. These V and J calls are TCRdb output, not the study's own analysis. The sample has about 5,800 distinct CDR3 sequences on record. The ten largest clones represent under 2% of the sample.

The chain links TRBV29-1 with TRBJ2-7. Sequenced material: naive CXCR3- CD8+ T cells from blood. Explained via the paper, the cell subset or site label denotes: CD45RO-CCR7+CD27+CD95- naive CD8+ T cells lacking CXCR3 (TNR3-). This TCR was recovered from a human donor in good health. Some clones in this sample may be carry-over from other donors' samples. CDR3 reads: CSAQETYEQYF.